The following is a T cell receptor beta chain sequence with its context. What it binds is unknown. This record belongs to a study of cytomegalovirus exposure and HLA in healthy donors. At the level of the study: Among the roughly 430 genotyped donors, 81% were placed in the Caucasian-associated ancestry cluster.

PCR primers comprised 60 Vbeta and 13 Jbeta primers. The protocol was immunoSEQ multiplex PCR, while the TCRdb copy is restricted to in-frame clones and leaves out a portion. The data include around 130,000 clones; the top ten clones carry just under 2%. Study conclusions and caveats: In vitro checks showed that three CMV-associated chains really do target CMV antigens. Cytomegalovirus status was reportedly diagnosed by the classifier with high specificity and sensitivity. Several of the most significant clusters appeared linked to common viral pathogens, based on a later analysis.

The V end was cut by 1 base, the J end by 1 base, with 15 bases between. CDR3 length: 18 amino acids. Germline CDR1 and CDR2: SGDLS and YYNGEE. Source material: PBMCs. The V and J genes are TRBV9 and TRBJ2-6; perhaps TRBD2 as D (5 bases). This sequence was found in a woman aged 55 to 70 in good health and CMV-seronegative. CDR3 nucleotide sequence: TGTGCCAGCAGCGTAAATATTTGGAGGTATTCTGGGGCCAACGTCCTGACTTTC. Its protein product is CASSVNIWRYSGANVLTF.